The TCR beta chain described here comes from a study of CD8+ T cells in alopecia areata. Germline trimming cut 5 bases from V and 8 bases from J; bases unmatched to any gene: 7. Per germline, CDR1 SGHAT and CDR2 FQNNGV. The length of the CDR3 is 15 residues. The treatment denotes: oral pan-JAK inhibitor, 5-10 mg twice daily. Study-wide points: Amid tofacitinib therapy, many expanded lesional clones stayed present in scalp and blood.

To note about this clone: Antigen: not known.

Following RNA extraction, reverse transcription yielded cDNA that acted as the sequencing template. Sequenced by immunoSEQ multiplex PCR; TCRdb stores in-frame clones only, minus some. The data show approximately 160,000 clones, around three fifths seen once. V usage is TRBV11-2 and J usage is TRBJ2-1; 12 nucleotides align to TRBD2. This sequence originates from a human donor with alopecia areata. The source was CD4+ T cells sorted from blood, collected at week 24, from a patient treated with tofacitinib. The CDR3, as DNA: TGTGCCAGCAGCCCAAGACTAGCGGGGGTGCATGAGCAGTTCTTC. As protein: CASSPRLAGVHEQFF.